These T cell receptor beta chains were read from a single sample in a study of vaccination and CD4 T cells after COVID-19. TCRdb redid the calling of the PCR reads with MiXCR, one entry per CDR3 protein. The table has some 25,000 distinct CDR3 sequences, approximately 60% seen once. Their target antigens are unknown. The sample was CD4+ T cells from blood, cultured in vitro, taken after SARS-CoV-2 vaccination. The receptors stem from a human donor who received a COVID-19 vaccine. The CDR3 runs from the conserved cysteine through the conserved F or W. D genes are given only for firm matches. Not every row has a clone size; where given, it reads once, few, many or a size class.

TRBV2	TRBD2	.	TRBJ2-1	TGTGCCAGCAGGACTACGGGACTAGCGACAAATGAGCAGTTCTTC	CASRTTGLATNEQFF
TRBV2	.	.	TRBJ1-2	TGTGCCAGCAAGCGGGACACGAAGGATGTAAATGGCTACACCTTC	CASKRDTKDVNGYTF
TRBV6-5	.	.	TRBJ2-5	TGTGCCAGCAGTTACAGGTATCAAGAGACCCAGTACTTC	CASSYRYQETQYF
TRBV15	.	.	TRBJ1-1	TGTGCCACCAGCAGAGGGGATCCGGGCCGAGAAGCTTTCTTT	CATSRGDPGREAFF
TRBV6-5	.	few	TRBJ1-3	TGTGCCAGCAGTTACTCGGCCGGAAACACCATATATTTT	CASSYSAGNTIYF
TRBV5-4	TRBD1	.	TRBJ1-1	TGTGCCAGCAGCCATGGACAGGGGCGGCTTAACACTGAAGCTTTCTTT	CASSHGQGRLNTEAFF
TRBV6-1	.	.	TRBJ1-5	TGTGCCAGCAGTGAAATGGTCAGGGTGAGGTCTCAGCCCCAGCATTTT	CASSEMVRVRSQPQHF
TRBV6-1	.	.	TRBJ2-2	TGTGCCAGCACCTGGATAACCGGGGAGCTGTTTTTT	CASTWITGELFF
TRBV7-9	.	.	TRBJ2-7	TGTGCCAGCAGCTTATCCGGGACGGAAGGGGTCAAGCAGTACTTC	CASSLSGTEGVKQYF
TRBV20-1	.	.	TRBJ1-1	TGCAGTGCTAGAGGGGCTACAGGGTCGAACACTGAAGCTTTCTTT	CSARGATGSNTEAFF
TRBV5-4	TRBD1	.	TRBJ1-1	TGTGCCAGCAGCCCGGACAGGGGGCGCTCGTTATTAACTGAAGCTTTCTTT	CASSPDRGRSLLTEAFF
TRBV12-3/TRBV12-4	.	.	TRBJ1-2	TGTGCCAGCACCCCCCGAACGGGGGAAAGTGGCTACACCTTC	CASTPRTGESGYTF
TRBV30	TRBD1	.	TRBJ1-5	TGTGCCTGGGGTCTCGGACAGGGCCAAGACGAGCCCCAGCATTTT	CAWGLGQGQDEPQHF
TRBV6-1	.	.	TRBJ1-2	TGTGCCAGCAAGAATGCTAACTATGGCTACACCTTC	CASKNANYGYTF
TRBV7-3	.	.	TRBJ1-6	TGTGCCAGCAGCCTATACGGGGAATCAAGTTCACCCCTCCACTTT	CASSLYGESSSPLHF
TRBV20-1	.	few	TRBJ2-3	TGCAGTGCTCAAGCTCTCGGAGCGAGGATGGATACGCAGTATTTT	CSAQALGARMDTQYF
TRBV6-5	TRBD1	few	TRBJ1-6	TGTGCCAGCAGTTACGCCACCGGGACAGGGGGACCACCCCTCCACTTT	CASSYATGTGGPPLHF
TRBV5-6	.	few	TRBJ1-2	TGTGCCAGCAGCCCGGCGGACGAGGGGTATGGCTACACCTTC	CASSPADEGYGYTF
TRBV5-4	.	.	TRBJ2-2	TGTGCCAGCAGCTTGGGTGGCAGGGGATGGCCCGGGGAGCTGTTTTTT	CASSLGGRGWPGELFF
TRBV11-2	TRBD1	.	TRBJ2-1	TGTGCCAGCAGCTCCGGGACAGGGCACAATGAGCAGTTCTTC	CASSSGTGHNEQFF
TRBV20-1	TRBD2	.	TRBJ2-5	TGCAGTGCTAGTCTACTAGCGGGGGTGCAGGAGACCCAGTACTTC	CSASLLAGVQETQYF
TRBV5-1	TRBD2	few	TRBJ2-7	TGCGCCAGCAACCTACTTGGGGGGAGGGACGAGCAGTACTTC	CASNLLGGRDEQYF
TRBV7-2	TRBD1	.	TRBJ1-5	TGTGCCAGCAGCTTAGGAAGGCGGACAGGTTTTGGCAATCAGCCCCAGCATTTT	CASSLGRRTGFGNQPQHF
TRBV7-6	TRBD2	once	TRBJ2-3	TGTGCCAGCAGCTTAGGGACTAGCGGGGGGGATACGCAGTATTTT	CASSLGTSGGDTQYF